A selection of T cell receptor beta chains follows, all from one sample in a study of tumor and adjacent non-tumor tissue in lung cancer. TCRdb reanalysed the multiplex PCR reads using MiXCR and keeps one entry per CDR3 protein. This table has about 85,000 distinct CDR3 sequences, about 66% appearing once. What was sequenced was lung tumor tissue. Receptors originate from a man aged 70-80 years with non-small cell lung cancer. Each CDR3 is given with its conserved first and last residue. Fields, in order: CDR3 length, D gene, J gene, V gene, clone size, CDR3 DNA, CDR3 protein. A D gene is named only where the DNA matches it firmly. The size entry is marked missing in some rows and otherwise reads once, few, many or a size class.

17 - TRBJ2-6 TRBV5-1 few TGCGCCGGCAACCAATTGGGGCCTAGCTCTGGGGCCAACGTCCTGACTTTC CAGNQLGPSSGANVLTF
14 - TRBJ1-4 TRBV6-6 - TGTGCCGGCAGCCGTGGACAGAAAAATGAAAAACTGTTCTTT CAGSRGQKNEKLFF
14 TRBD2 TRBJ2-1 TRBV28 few TGTGCCAGCAGTATCAGCGGGAGTAGTAATGAGCAGTTCTTC CASSISGSSNEQFF
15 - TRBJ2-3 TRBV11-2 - TGTGCCAGTAGCTCCGAACTAACATACACAGATACGCAGTATTTT CASSSELTYTDTQYF
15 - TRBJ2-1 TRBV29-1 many TGCAGCGTTGGCCCCGGGAAGAGGACGTACAATGAGCAGTTCTTC CSVGPGKRTYNEQFF
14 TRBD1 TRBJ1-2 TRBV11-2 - TGTGCCAGCAACCTGACAGGGGAGGACTATGGCTACACCTTC CASNLTGEDYGYTF
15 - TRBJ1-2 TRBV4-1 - TGCGCCAGCAGCCTCCAGCCAAGGGGTAACTATGGCTACACCTTC CASSLQPRGNYGYTF
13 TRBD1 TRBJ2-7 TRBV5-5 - TGTGCCAGCAGCTTGTCGGGACAGGCGAAGCAGAACTTC CASSLSGQAKQNF
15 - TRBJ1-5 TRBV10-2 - TGCGCCAGCAGATTAGGGGTTGGAAGCAATCGGCCCCTGCATTTT CASRLGVGSNRPLHF
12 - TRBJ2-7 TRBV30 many TGTGCCTGGAAATTGGACAGAGACGAGCAGTACTTC CAWKLDRDEQYF
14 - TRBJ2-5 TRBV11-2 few TGTGTCAGCAGTTTAGGCCCTAACCAAGAGACCCAGTACTTC CVSSLGPNQETQYF
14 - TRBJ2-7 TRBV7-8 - TGTGCCAGCAGAGTGGGACTCAGTAATTACGAGCAGTACTTC CASRVGLSNYEQYF
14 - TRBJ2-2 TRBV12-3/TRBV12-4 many TGTGCCAGCAGTTTCGTGAGAGCCGGGGGGGAGCTGTTTTTT CASSFVRAGGELFF
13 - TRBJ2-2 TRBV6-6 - TGTGTCAGCTGGAGAGGGTTAGCTGGGGAGCTGTTTTTT CVSWRGLAGELFF
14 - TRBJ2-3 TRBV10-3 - TGTGCCATCAATCCAGGACTAAACACAGATACGCAGTATTTT CAINPGLNTDTQYF
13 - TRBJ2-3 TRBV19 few TGTGCCAGTAGTACCTCCGCGGTAGATACGCAGTATTTT CASSTSAVDTQYF
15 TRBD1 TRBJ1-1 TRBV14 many TGTGCCAGCAGCTTCCGACGACAGGGAGACACTGAAGCTTTCTTT CASSFRRQGDTEAFF
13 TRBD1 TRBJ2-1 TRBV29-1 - TGCAGCGTTGAAGCCAGGGGGTTTCTCGAGCAGCTCTTC CSVEARGFLEQLF
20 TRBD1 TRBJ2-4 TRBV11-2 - TGTGCCAGCAGCCAAGGGTTCCGTACAGGGGCCCCTGAGCCCAAAAACATTCAGTACTTC CASSQGFRTGAPEPKNIQYF
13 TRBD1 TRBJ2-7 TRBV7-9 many TGTGCCAGCAGCAGGACAGGGGGCTACGAGCAGTACTTC CASSRTGGYEQYF
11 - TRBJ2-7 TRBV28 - TGTGCCAGCACCTTCTACCGGGAGCAGTATTTC CASTFYREQYF
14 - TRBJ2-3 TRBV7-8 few TGTGCCAGCAGCTTAAACCCCAGGTCAGATACGCAGTATTTT CASSLNPRSDTQYF
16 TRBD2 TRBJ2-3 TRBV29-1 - TGCAGCGTTGAGAACCCCGGGGGGGTCAGGACAGATAAGCAGTATTTT CSVENPGGVRTDKQYF
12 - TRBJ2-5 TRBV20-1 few TGCAGTGCTAGAAGGGGACAAGAGACCCTGTGCTTC CSARRGQETLCF
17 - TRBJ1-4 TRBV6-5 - TGTGCCACCTTACCGGGACTGGGGGCGTTCGGCAATAAAAAACTGATTTTT CATLPGLGAFGNKKLIF
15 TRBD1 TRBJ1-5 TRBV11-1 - TGTGCCAGCAACACCCACAGGGGAGGCAACCAGCCCCAGCATTTT CASNTHRGGNQPQHF
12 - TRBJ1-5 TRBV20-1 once TGCAGTGCTACCCGTAGCAATCAGCCCCAGCATTTT CSATRSNQPQHF
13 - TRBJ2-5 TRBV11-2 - TGTACCAGCAGCTTAGACCCCCAAGAGACCCAGTGCTTC CTSSLDPQETQCF
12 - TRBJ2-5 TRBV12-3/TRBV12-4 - TGTGCCATTAGCCTGACGGGGGAGACCCAGTACTTC CAISLTGETQYF
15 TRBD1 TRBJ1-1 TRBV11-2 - TGTACCAGCAACTCCTCGGCAGGGGGGAGGACTGAAGCTTTCTTT CTSNSSAGGRTEAFF
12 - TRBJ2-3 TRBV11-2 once TGTGCCAGCAGCCGAAACACAGATATGCAATATTTT CASSRNTDMQYF
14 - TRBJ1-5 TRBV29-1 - TGCAGCGTTGTGGTGGGGGAGACCAATCAGCCCCAGCATTTC CSVVVGETNQPQHF
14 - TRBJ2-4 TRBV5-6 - TGTACCAGCAGCTTTCGGGGGTACGGAAACATTCAGTACTTC CTSSFRGYGNIQYF
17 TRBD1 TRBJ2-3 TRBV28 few TGTGCCAGCAGGCCTACCCAGGGGGCTAATTGGGCAGATACGCAGTATTTT CASRPTQGANWADTQYF
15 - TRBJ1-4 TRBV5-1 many TGCGCCAGCAGCCCATCCGGGGGGCAGGGTGAAAAACTGTTTTTT CASSPSGGQGEKLFF
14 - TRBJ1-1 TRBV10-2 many TGCGCCAGCAGACGATACATGGGGGACACTGAAGCTTTCTTT CASRRYMGDTEAFF